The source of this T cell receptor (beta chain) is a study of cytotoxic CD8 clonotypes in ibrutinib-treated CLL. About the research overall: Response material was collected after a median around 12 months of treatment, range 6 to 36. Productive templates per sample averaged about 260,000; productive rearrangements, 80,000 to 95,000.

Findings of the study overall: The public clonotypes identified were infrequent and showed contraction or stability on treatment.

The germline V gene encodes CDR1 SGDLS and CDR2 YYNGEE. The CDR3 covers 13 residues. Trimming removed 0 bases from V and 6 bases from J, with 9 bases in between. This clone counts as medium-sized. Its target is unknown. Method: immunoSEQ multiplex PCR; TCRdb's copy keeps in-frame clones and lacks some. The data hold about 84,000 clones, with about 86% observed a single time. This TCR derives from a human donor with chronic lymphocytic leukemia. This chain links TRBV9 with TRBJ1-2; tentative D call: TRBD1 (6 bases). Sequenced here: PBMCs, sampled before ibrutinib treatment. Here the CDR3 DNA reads TGTGCCAGCAGCGTAGACGGGGGCCATGGCTACACCTTC. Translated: CASSVDGGHGYTF.